The sequence of this T cell receptor (beta chain) was determined in a study of blood T cell repertoires in COVID-19. Study-level background: Samples of COVID-19 (acute and convalescent) were obtained from the United States, Italy and Spain.

The authors' processing: Reference gene primer amplification gave estimated nucleated cell counts. The protocol was immunoSEQ multiplex PCR, while the TCRdb copy is restricted to in-frame clones and leaves out a portion. V, J and clone size derive from that table, while D and trimming were established from the DNA sequence. This table holds roughly 290,000 clones, 70% to 90% found once. CDR1 LNHDA and CDR2 SQIVND come from the germline V gene (reference sequence). The CDR3 is made up of 14 amino acids. Trimming took 3 bases from V and 5 from J; bases not matched to a gene: 4. The source is a woman in her 30s who had recovered from COVID-19. The rearrangement uses TRBV19 and TRBJ2-7, with 10 bases aligning to TRBD2. The sample consisted of peripheral blood. The CDR3 sequence: CASSMGLAGDEQYF. The DNA of the CDR3 is TGTGCCAGTAGTATGGGTCTAGCGGGAGACGAGCAGTACTTC.